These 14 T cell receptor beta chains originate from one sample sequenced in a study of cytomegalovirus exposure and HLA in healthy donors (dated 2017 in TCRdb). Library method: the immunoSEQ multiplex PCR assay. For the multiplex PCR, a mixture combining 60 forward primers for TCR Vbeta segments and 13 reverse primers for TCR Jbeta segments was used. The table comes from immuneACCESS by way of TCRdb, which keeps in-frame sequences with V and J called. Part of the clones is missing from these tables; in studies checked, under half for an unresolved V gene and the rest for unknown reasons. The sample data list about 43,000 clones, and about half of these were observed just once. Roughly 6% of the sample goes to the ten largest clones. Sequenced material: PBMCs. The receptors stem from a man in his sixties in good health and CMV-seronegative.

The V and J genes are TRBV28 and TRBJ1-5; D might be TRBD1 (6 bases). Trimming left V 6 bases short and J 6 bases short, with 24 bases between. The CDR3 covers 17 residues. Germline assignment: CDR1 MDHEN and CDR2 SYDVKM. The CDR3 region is CASSLLGRTALVQPQHF. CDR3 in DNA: TGTGCCAGCAGCCTACTAGGCAGGACAGCATTGGTTCAGCCCCAGCATTTT.

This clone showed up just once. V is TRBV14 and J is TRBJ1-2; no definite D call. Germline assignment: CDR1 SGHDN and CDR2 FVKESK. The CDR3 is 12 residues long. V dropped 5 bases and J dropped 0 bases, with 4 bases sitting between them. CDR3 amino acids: CASSTPNYGYTF. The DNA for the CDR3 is TGTGCCAGCAGCACACCTAACTATGGCTACACCTTC.

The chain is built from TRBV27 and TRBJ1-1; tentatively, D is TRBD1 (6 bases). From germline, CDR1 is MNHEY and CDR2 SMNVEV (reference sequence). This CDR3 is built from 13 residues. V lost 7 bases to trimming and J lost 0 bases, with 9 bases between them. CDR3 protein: CASKGVMNTEAFF. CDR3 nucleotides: TGTGCCAGCAAGGGGGTAATGAACACTGAAGCTTTCTTT.

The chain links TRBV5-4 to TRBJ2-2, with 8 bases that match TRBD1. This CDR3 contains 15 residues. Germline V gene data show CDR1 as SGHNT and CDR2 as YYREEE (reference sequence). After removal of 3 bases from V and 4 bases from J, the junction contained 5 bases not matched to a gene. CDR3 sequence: CASSSTGAVTGELFF. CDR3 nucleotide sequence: TGTGCCAGCAGCTCGACAGGGGCGGTCACCGGGGAGCTGTTTTTT. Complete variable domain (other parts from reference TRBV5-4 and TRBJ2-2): ETGVTQSPTHLIKTRGQQVTLRCSSQSGHNTVSWYQQALGQGPQFIFQYYREEENGRGNFPPRFSGLQFPNYSSELNVNALELDDSALYLCASSSTGAVTGELFFGEGSRLTVL.

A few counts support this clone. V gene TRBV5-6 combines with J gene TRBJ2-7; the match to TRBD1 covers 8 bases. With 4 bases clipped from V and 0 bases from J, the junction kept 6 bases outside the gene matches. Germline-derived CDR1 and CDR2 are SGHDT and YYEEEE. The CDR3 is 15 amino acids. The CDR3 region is CASSPGDRPSYEQYF. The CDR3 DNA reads TGTGCCAGCAGCCCGGGGGACAGGCCCTCCTACGAGCAGTACTTC.

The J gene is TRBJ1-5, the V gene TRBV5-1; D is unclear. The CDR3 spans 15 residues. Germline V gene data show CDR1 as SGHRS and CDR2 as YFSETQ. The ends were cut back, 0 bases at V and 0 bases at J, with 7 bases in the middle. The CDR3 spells CASSLDGYSNQPQHF. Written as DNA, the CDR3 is TGCGCCAGCAGCTTGGACGGGTATAGCAATCAGCCCCAGCATTTT.

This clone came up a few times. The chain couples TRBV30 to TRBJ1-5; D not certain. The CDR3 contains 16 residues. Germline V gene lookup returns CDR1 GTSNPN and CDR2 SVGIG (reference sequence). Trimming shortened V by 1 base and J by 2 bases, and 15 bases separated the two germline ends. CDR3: CAWSAQERLGNQPQHF. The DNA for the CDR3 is TGTGCCTGGAGTGCCCAGGAAAGGTTAGGCAATCAGCCCCAGCATTTT.

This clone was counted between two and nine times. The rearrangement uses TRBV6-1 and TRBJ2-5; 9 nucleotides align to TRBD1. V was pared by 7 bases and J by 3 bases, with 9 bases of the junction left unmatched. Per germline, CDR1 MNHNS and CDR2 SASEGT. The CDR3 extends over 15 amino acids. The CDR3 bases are TGTGCCAGCACCGGGACAGGGATTCTAGAAGAGACCCAGTACTTC. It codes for CASTGTGILEETQYF.

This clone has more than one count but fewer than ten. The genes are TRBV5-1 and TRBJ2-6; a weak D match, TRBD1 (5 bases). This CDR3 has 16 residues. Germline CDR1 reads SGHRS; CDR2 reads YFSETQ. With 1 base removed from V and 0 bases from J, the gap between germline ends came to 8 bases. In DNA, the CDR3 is TGCGCCAGCAGCTTGACAGGCGGCTCTGGGGCCAACGTCCTGACTTTC. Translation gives CASSLTGGSGANVLTF.

The DNA for the CDR3 is TGTGCCAGCAGTGAACTCTTCCCGACAGTCTCGGGCTCCCGTGGAAACACCATATATTTT. Amino acids: CASSELFPTVSGSRGNTIYF. The chain combines TRBV6-1 with TRBJ1-3; D possibly corresponds to TRBD1 (5 bases). Germline CDR1 MNHNS, CDR2 SASEGT. The CDR3 is made up of 20 amino acids. Deletions cut 2 bases from V and 3 bases from J, with 26 bases between.

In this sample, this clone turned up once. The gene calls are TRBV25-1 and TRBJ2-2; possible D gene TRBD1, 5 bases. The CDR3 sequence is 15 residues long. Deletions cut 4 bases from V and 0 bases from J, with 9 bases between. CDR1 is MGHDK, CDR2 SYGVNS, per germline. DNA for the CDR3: TGTGCCAGCAGTGGCGCGACAGCGAACACCGGGGAGCTGTTTTTT. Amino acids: CASSGATANTGELFF.

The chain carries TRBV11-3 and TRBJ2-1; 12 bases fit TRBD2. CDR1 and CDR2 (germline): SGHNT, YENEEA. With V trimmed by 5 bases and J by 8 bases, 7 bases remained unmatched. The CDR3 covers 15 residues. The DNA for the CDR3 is TGTGCCAGCAGCCACGGACTAGCGGGAAGCTATGAGCAGTTCTTC. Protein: CASSHGLAGSYEQFF.

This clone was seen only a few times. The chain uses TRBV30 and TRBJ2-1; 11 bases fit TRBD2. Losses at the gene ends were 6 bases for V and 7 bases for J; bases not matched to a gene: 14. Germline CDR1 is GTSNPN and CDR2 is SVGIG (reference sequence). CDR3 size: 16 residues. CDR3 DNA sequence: TGTGCCTGCTTTGGGTCGACTAGCGGGACTGGGAATGAGCAGTTCTTC. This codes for CACFGSTSGTGNEQFF.

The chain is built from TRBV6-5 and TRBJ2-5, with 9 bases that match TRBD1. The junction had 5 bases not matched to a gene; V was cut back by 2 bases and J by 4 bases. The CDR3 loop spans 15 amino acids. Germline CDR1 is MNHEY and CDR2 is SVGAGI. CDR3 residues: CASSYGDRDVETQYF. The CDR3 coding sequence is TGTGCCAGCAGTTACGGGGACAGGGACGTAGAGACCCAGTACTTC.